This T cell receptor (beta chain) derives from a study of Ad26.COV2.S vaccination and SARS-CoV-2 variants. Noted treatment: 15 to 20 received Ad26.COV2.S at low or high dose, single or two shots; roughly five received placebo; per-sample allocation not given. Sample collection was performed on day 63 after the first vaccine or placebo injection. The data were produced by immunoSEQ multiplex PCR, yet TCRdb's version contains in-frame clones alone and is incomplete. The repertoire holds about 680,000 clones, with more than 80% as singletons. The receptor's source is a person aged 18 to 65 who received the Ad26.COV2.S COVID-19 vaccine or a placebo. The material sequenced was peripheral blood, taken in a trial of Ad26.COV2.S vaccine versus placebo.

Here the CDR3 DNA reads TGCGCCAGTCATACTTTCGCCCGGGACAGCGGATCTGAGGCGAACACCGGGGAGCTGTTTTTT. This gives the protein CASHTFARDSGSEANTGELFF. The rearrangement links TRBV10-2 to TRBJ2-2; 7 bases are shared with TRBD1. V dropped 9 bases and J dropped 0; count of bases not matched to a gene: 25. Germline CDR1 is WSHSY and CDR2 is SAAADI. The CDR3 is made up of 21 amino acids.